These 2 T cell receptor beta chains share one sample of origin, sequenced in a study of CD8 T cells in Susac syndrome. RNA amounts of roughly 0.5 to 1 ug underwent reverse transcription with random hexamers. TCRdb re-called the immunoSEQ multiplex PCR reads through MiXCR, storing one row per CDR3 protein. The sample contains about 130,000 distinct CDR3 sequences, more than 85% of which appear only once. Material for sequencing was CD8+ T cells from PBMCs. The receptor set was obtained from a human donor with multiple sclerosis.

This clonotype was recorded once. V and J are TRBV20-1 and TRBJ2-1; D is perhaps TRBD2 (5 bases). Looked up from germline, CDR1 is DFQATT and CDR2 is SNEGSKA (reference sequence). CDR3 length: 11 residues. V gave up 3 bases and J gave up 12 bases, with 12 bases separating them. CDR3 sequence (DNA): TGCAGTGCTAGGGAACTAGGGAGGCAGTTCTTC. It translates to CSARELGRQFF.

V usage is TRBV29-1 and J usage is TRBJ2-4, with 8 nucleotides matching TRBD1. CDR3 length: 18 residues. Germline CDR1 reads SQVTM; CDR2 reads ANQGSEA. Trimming cost V 1 base and J 0 bases; bases outside gene matches: 11. CDR3 loop: CSVEVSDRDFLAKNIQYF. Here the CDR3 DNA reads TGCAGCGTTGAAGTATCGGACAGGGATTTTCTAGCCAAAAACATTCAGTACTTC. The entire variable domain, with the rest obtained from reference TRBV29-1 and TRBJ2-4, is as follows: SAVISQKPSRDICQRGTSLTIQCQVDSQVTMMFWYRQQPGQSLTLIATANQGSEATYESGFVIDKFPISRPNLTFSTLTVSNMSPEDSSIYLCSVEVSDRDFLAKNIQYFGAGTRLSVL.